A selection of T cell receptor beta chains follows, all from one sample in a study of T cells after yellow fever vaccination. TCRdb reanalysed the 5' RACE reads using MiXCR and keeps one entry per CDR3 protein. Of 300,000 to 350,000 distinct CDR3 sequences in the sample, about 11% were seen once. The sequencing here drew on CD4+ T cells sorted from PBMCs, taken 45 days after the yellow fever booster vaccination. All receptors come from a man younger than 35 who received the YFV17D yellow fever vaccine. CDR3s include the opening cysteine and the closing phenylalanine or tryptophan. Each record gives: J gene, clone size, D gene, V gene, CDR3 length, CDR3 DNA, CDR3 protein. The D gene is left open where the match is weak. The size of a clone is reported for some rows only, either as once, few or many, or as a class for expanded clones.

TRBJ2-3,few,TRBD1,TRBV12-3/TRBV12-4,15,TGTGCCAGCAGAAGGACAGGGGGTAGCACAGATACGCAGTATTTT,CASRRTGGSTDTQYF
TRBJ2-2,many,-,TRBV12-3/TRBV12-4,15,TGTGCCAGCAGTTTAGGGCGGCAGGGGAGCGGGGAGCTGTTTTTT,CASSLGRQGSGELFF
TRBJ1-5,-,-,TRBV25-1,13,TGTGCCAGTTCGGGGCGGATCAATCAGCCCCAGCATTTT,CASSGRINQPQHF
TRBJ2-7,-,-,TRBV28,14,TGTGCCAGCACCCGGGGGCAGGGGAACTACGAGCAGTACTTC,CASTRGQGNYEQYF
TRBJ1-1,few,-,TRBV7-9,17,TGTGCCAGCAGCCCAGGGACAACGTCAGGGGAGAACACTGAAGCTTTCTTT,CASSPGTTSGENTEAFF
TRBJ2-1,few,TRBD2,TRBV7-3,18,TGTGCCAGCAGCTCCCTAGGGACTAGCGGGGCTTCCTACAATGAGCAGTTCTTC,CASSSLGTSGASYNEQFF
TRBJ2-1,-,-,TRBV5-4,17,TGTGCCAGCAGCCTTTGGACACCCGGAGTTGGGTACAATGAGCAGTTCTTC,CASSLWTPGVGYNEQFF
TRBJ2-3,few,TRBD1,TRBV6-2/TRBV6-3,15,TGTGCCAGCAGCGACCGGGACAGGGTAACAGATACGCAGTATTTT,CASSDRDRVTDTQYF
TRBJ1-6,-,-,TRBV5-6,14,TGTGCCAGCAGCTTGTCGGGTAGGACCTCACCCCTCCACTTT,CASSLSGRTSPLHF
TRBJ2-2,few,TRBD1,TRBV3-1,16,TGTGCCAGCAGCTCTCGACAGGGGGTGGACACCGGGGAGCTGTTTTTT,CASSSRQGVDTGELFF
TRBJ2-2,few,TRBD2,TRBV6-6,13,TGTGCCACCAGACTAGCGGACACCGGGGAGCTGTTTTTT,CATRLADTGELFF
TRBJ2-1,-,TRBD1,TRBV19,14,TGTGCCAGTAGGACGGGACAGGGGTACAATGAGCAGTTCTTC,CASRTGQGYNEQFF
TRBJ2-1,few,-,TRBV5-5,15,TGTGCCAGCAGCTTAGTAGGGGCCCCCTACAATGAGCAGTTCTTC,CASSLVGAPYNEQFF
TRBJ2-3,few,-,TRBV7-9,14,TGTGCCAGCAGCTTTGGCGGGGTATCAGATACGCAGTATTTT,CASSFGGVSDTQYF
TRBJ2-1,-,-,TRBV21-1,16,TGTGCCAGCAGCAAATCCCCTAGCGGGACCTACAATGAGCAGTTCTTC,CASSKSPSGTYNEQFF
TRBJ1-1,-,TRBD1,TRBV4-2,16,TGTGCCAGCAGCCAACACCCGGGACAGATGAACACTGAAGCTTTCTTT,CASSQHPGQMNTEAFF
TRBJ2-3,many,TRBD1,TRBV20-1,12,TGCAGTGCACCGACAGGGTCAGATACGCAGTATTTT,CSAPTGSDTQYF
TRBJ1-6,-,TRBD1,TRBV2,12,TGTGCCACCCGGGACAGGGGTTCACCCCTCCACTTT,CATRDRGSPLHF
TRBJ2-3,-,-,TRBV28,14,TGTGCCAGCAGTCTCGGCTGGGGGTCGGATACGCAGTATTTT,CASSLGWGSDTQYF
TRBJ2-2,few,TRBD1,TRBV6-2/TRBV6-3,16,TGTGCCAGCAGTTTGATTGAACAGGGGTCCACCGGGGAGCTGTTTTTT,CASSLIEQGSTGELFF
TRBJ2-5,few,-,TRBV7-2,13,TGTGCCAGCACACCTCCGGCGGTAGAGACCCAGTACTTC,CASTPPAVETQYF
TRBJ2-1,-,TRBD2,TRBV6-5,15,TGTGCCAGCAGATTATCGGGACTAGCGGCCAATGAGCAGTTCTTC,CASRLSGLAANEQFF
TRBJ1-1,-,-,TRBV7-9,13,TGTGCCAGCAGCCAACAGGAAAACACTGAAGCTTTCTTT,CASSQQENTEAFF
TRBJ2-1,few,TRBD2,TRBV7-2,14,TGTGCCAGCAGGAGCGGGGGGGCGGGGAATGAGCAGTTCTTC,CASRSGGAGNEQFF
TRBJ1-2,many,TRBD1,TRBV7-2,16,TGTGCCAGCAGCCGAGAATTTAGACAGGGAGGAAGCGGCTACACCTTC,CASSREFRQGGSGYTF
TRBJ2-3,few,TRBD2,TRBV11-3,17,TGTGCCAGCAGCTTAAGACTAGCGGGGCCGAGCACAGATACGCAGTATTTT,CASSLRLAGPSTDTQYF
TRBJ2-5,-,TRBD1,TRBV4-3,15,TGCGCCAGCAGCCAAGAATGGACAGGGAGGGAGACCCAGTACTTC,CASSQEWTGRETQYF
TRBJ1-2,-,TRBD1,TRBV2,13,TGTGCCAGCAGTGTCGACAGGGAGGATGGCTACACCTTC,CASSVDREDGYTF
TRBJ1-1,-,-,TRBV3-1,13,TGTGCCAGCAGGATGGGGGGGGACACTGAAGCTTTCTTT,CASRMGGDTEAFF
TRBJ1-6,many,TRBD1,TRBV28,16,TGTGCCAGCAGTCCAGGGGGGAGCTCCTATAATTCACCCCTCCACTTT,CASSPGGSSYNSPLHF
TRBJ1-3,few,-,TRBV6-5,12,TGTGCCAGCACGTCAGCTGGAAACACCATATATTTT,CASTSAGNTIYF
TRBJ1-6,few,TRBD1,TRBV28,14,TGTGCCAGCACCCCGGGACAGGCAAATTCACCCCTCCACTTT,CASTPGQANSPLHF
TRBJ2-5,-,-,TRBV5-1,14,TGCGCCAGCAGCTACCAACTAGCAGAAGAGACCCAGTACTTC,CASSYQLAEETQYF
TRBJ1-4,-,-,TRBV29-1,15,TGCAGCGCCAAAATCGGGATTAGCGCTAATGAAAAACTGTTTTTT,CSAKIGISANEKLFF
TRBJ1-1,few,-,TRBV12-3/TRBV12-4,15,TGTGCCAGCAGTCCCACGGGGGGGGCGCCCACTGAAGCTTTCTTT,CASSPTGGAPTEAFF
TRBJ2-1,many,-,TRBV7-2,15,TGTGCCAGCAGCTTAGTAGGGCCACTTGACAATGAGCAGTTCTTC,CASSLVGPLDNEQFF
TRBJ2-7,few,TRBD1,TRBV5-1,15,TGCGCCAGCAGCTTGGATACCGGACAGGGGTACGAGCAGTACTTC,CASSLDTGQGYEQYF
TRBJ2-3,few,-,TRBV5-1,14,TGCGCCAGCAAGGGGTCTTCAAGCACAGATACGCAGTATTTT,CASKGSSSTDTQYF
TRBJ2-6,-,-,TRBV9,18,TGTGCCAGCAGCGTCTCACCCTGGGGGGTCTCTGGGGCCAACGTCCTGACTTTC,CASSVSPWGVSGANVLTF
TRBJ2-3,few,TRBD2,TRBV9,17,TGTGCCAGCAGCGCCCCGGTGAGCGGGGGGGTCACAGATACGCAGTATTTT,CASSAPVSGGVTDTQYF
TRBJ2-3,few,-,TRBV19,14,TGTGCCAGTAAATGGGGGCGCGGAGCAGATACGCAGTATTTT,CASKWGRGADTQYF
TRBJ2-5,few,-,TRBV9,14,TGTGCCAGCAGCGTAGCTCCAGGGAAAGAGACCCAGTACTTC,CASSVAPGKETQYF
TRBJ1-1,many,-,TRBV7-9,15,TGTGCCAGCGGGGTCCTGCGGACGCAGAACACTGAAGCTTTCTTT,CASGVLRTQNTEAFF
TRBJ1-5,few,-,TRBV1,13,TGCACCAGCAGCCAAGAAACAAATCAGCCCCAGCATTTT,CTSSQETNQPQHF
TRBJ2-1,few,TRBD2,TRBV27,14,TGTGCCAGCCTCCCGTGGCGGGGGGGCGATGAGCAGTTCTTC,CASLPWRGGDEQFF
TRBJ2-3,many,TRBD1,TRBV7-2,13,TGTGCCAGCAGCCGACAGGGAGCAGATACGCAGTATTTT,CASSRQGADTQYF
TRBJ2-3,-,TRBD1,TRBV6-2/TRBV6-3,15,TGTGCCAGCAACGACAGGGCCCCCGGGGCAGATACGCAGTATTTT,CASNDRAPGADTQYF
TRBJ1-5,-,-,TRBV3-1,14,TGTGCCAGCAGCTTTAGGGGAAGCAATCAGCCCCAGCATTTT,CASSFRGSNQPQHF
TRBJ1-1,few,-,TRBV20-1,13,TGCAGTGCGTTCGGACAGCCGAACACTGAAGCTTTCTTT,CSAFGQPNTEAFF
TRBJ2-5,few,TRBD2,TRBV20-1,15,TGCAGTGCTCTCCGGGGTAGCGGGGCCAGGGAGACCCAGTACTTC,CSALRGSGARETQYF
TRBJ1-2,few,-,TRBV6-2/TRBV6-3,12,TGTGCCAGCAGCTCGAGGCTGTATGGCTACACCTTC,CASSSRLYGYTF
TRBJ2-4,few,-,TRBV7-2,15,TGTGCCAGCAGCCCAAGGGGGGGGCTTGGAAACATTCAGTACTTC,CASSPRGGLGNIQYF
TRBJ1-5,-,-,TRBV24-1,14,TGTGCCACCAGTGATAGCGACAGGACCCAGCCCCAGCATTTT,CATSDSDRTQPQHF